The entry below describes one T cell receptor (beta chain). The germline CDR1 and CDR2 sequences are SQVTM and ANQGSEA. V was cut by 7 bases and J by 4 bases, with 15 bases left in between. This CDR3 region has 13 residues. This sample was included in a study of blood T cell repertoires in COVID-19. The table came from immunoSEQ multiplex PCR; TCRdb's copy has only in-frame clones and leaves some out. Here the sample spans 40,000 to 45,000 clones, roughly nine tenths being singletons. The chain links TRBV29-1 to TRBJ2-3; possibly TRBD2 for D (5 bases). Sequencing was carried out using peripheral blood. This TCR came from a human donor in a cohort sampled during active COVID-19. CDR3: CSAGLNLADTQYF. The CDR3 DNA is TGCAGCGCCGGACTCAACCTTGCAGATACGCAGTATTTT.